This TCR beta chain is drawn from a study of cytomegalovirus exposure and HLA in healthy donors. The study, taken as a whole, reports: Available immune exposure information covered CMV serostatus only. Under in vitro conditions, three CMV-associated chains were confirmed as specific for CMV antigens.

Researchers ran the PCR with 60 Vbeta and 13 Jbeta primers. Generated by immunoSEQ multiplex PCR, the TCRdb table keeps only in-frame clones and is missing some. This table has 130,000 to 150,000 clones, roughly 79% appearing once. Germline loops: CDR1 MDHEN, CDR2 SYDVKM. The length of the CDR3 is 15 residues. Comment on this clone: Its target is unknown.

This receptor was identified in a woman in her 40s in good health and CMV-seropositive. Source material: PBMCs. V usage is TRBV28 and J usage is TRBJ2-5; 7 bases agree with TRBD1. Matching the DNA end better, TRBJ2-7 makes the J call doubtful. CDR3 DNA sequence: TGTGCCAGCAGTAGCTCTGACAGGGCTCCCTACGAGCAGTACTTC. As protein: CASSSSDRAPYEQYF.